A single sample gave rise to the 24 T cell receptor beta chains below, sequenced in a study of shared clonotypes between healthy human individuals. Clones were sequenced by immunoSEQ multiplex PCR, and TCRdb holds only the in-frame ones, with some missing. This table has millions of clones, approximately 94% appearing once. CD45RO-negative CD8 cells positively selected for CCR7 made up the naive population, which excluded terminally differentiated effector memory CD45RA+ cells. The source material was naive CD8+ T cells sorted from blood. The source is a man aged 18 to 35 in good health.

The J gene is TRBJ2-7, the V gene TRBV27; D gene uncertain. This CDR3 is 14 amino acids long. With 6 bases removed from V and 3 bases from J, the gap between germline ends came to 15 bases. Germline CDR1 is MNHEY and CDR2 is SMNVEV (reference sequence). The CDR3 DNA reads TGTGCCAGCAGCAACCTCGGACCAGACTACGAGCAGTACTTC. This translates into CASSNLGPDYEQYF.

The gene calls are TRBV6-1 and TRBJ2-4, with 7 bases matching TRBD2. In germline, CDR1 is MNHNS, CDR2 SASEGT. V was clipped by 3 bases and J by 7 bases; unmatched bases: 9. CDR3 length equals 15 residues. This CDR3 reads CASSDGWREWNIQYF. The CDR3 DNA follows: TGTGCCAGCAGTGATGGGTGGCGGGAGTGGAACATTCAGTACTTC.

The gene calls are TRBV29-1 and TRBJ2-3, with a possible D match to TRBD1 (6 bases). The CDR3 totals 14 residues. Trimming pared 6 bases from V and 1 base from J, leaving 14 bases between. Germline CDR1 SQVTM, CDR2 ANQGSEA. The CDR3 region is CSVSGGGGTDTQYF. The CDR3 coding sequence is TGCAGCGTGTCGGGTGGGGGCGGCACAGATACGCAGTATTTT.

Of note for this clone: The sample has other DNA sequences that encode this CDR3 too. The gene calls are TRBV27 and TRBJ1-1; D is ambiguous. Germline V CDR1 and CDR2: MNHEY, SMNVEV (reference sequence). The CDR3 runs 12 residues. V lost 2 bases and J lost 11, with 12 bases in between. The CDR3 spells CASSLRMDEAFF. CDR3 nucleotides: TGTGCCAGCAGTTTAAGGATGGATGAGGCTTTCTTT.

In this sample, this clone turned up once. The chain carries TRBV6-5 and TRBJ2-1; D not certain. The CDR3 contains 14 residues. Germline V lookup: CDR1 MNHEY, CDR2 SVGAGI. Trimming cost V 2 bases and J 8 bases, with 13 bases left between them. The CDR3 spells CASSYLSPGDEQFF. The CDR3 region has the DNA TGTGCCAGCAGTTACCTCTCACCGGGCGATGAGCAGTTCTTC.

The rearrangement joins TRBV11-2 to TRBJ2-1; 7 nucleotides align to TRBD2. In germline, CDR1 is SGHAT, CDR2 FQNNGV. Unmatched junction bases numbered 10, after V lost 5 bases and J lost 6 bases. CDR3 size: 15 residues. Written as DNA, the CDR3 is TGTGCCAGCAGCCCGAGCGGGGAGGCCCCCAATGAGCAGTTCTTC. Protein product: CASSPSGEAPNEQFF.

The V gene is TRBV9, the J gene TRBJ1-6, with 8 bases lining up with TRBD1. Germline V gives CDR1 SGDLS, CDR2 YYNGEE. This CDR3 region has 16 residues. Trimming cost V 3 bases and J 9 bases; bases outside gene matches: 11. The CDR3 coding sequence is TGTGCCAGCAGCGGACACATGACAGGGGCGAGTTCACCCCTCCACTTT. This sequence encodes CASSGHMTGASSPLHF.

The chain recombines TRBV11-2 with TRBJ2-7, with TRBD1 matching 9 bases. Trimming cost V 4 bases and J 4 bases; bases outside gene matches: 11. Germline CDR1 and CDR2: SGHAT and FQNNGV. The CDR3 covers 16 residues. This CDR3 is CASSSSDRGRWYEQYF. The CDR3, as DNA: TGTGCCAGCAGCTCATCGGACAGGGGTCGGTGGTACGAGCAGTACTTC.

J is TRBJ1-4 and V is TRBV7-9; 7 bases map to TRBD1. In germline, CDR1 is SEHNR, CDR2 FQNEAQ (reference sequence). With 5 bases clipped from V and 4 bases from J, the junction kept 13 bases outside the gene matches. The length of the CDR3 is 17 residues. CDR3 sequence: CASSASITGTVNEKLFF. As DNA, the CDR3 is TGTGCCAGCAGCGCATCAATAACCGGGACAGTTAATGAAAAACTGTTTTTT.

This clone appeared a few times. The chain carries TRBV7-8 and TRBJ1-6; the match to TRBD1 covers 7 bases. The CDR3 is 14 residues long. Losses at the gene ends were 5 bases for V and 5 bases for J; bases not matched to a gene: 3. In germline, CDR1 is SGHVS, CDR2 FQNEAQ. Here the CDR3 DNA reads TGTGCCAGCAGCACCGGGACAGATAATTCACCCCTCCACTTT. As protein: CASSTGTDNSPLHF.

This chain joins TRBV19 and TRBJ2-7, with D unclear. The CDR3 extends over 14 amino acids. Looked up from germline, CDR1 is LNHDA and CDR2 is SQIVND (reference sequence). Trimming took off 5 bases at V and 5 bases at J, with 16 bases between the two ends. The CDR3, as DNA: TGTGCCAGTAGTTCCCCTTCGGGCTACCACGAGCAGTACTTC. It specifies CASSSPSGYHEQYF. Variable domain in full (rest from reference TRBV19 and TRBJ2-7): DGGITQSPKYLFRKEGQNVTLSCEQNLNHDAMYWYRQDPGQGLRLIYYSQIVNDFQKGDIAEGYSVSREKKESFPLTVTSAQKNPTAFYLCASSSPSGYHEQYFGPGTRLTVT.

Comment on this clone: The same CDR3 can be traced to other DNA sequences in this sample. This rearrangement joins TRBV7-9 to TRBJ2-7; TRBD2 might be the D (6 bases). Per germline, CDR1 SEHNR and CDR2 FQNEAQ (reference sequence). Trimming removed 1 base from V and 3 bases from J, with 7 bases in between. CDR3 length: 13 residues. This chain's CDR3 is CASSLGSGYEQYF. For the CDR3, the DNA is TGTGCCAGCAGCTTAGGTAGCGGCTACGAGCAGTACTTC.

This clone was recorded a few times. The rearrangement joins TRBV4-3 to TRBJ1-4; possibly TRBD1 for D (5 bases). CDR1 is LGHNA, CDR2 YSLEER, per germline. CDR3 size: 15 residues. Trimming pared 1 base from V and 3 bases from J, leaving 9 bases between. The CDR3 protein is CASSQGAGPNEKLFF. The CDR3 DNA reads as TGCGCCAGCAGCCAAGGAGCAGGGCCTAATGAAAAACTGTTTTTT.

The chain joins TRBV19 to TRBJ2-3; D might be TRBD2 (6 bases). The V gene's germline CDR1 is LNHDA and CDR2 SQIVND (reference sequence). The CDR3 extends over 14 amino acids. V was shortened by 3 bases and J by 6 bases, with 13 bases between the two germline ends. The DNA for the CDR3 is TGTGCCAGTAGTATGGGGGGACCGTGGGATACGCAGTATTTT. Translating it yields CASSMGGPWDTQYF.

The CDR3 sequence is CASSRTLAGVTDTQYF. The CDR3 bases are TGTGCCAGCAGCAGGACACTAGCGGGGGTCACAGATACGCAGTATTTT. This chain uses TRBV7-8 with TRBJ2-3, with 11 nucleotides matching TRBD2. CDR3 length: 16 amino acids. Trimming removed 5 bases from V and 2 bases from J; junction bases left unmatched: 6. Germline loops: CDR1 SGHVS, CDR2 FQNEAQ.

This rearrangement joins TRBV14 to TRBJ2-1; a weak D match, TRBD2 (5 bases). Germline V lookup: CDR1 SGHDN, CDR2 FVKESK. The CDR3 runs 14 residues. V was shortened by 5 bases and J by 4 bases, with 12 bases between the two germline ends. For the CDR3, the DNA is TGTGCCAGCAGCGCACTAGGACTTTACAATGAGCAGTTCTTC. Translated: CASSALGLYNEQFF.

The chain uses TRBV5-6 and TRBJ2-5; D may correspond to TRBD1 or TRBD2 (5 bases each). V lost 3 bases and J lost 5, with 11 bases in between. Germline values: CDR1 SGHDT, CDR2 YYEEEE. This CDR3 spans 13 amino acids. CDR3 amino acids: CASSYGTGETQYF. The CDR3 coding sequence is TGTGCCAGCAGCTATGGGACCGGGGAGACCCAGTACTTC.

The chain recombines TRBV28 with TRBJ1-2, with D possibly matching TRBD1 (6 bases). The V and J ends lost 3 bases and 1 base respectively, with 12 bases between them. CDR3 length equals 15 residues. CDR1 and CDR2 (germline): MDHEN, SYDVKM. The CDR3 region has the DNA TGTGCCAGCAGTTTGTCGACAGGCTTTAACTATGGCTACACCTTC. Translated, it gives CASSLSTGFNYGYTF.

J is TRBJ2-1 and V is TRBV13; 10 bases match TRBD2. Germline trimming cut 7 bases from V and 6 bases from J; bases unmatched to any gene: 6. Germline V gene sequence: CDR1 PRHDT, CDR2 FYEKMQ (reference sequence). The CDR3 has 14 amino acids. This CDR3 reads CASTPSGSLNEQFF. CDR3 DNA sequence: TGTGCCAGCACGCCTAGCGGGAGTCTCAATGAGCAGTTCTTC.

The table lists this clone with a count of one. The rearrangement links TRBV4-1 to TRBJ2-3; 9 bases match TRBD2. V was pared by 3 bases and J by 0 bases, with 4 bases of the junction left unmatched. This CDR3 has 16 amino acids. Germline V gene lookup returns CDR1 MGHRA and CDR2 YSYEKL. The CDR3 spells CASSQRTSASTDTQYF. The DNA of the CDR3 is TGCGCCAGCAGCCAGAGGACTAGCGCTAGCACAGATACGCAGTATTTT.

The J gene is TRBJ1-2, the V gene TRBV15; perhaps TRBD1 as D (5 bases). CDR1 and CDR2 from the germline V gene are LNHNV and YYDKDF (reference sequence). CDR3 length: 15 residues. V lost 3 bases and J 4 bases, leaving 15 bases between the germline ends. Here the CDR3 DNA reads TGTGCCACCAGCAGTTACCCTACAGGACTCTATGGCTACACCTTC. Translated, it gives CATSSYPTGLYGYTF.

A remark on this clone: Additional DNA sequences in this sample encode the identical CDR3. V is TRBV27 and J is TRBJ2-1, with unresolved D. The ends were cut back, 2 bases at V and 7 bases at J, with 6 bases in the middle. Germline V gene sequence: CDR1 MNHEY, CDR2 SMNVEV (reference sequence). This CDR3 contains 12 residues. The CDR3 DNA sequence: TGTGCCAGCAGTTTACTGGGGAATGAGCAGTTCTTC. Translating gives CASSLLGNEQFF.

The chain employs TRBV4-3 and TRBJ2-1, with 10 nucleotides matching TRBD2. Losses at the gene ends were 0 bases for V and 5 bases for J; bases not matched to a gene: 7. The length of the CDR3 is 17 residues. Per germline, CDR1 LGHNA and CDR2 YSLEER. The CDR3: CASSQDVLAGRNNEQFF. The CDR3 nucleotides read TGCGCCAGCAGCCAAGATGTACTAGCGGGGAGAAACAATGAGCAGTTCTTC.

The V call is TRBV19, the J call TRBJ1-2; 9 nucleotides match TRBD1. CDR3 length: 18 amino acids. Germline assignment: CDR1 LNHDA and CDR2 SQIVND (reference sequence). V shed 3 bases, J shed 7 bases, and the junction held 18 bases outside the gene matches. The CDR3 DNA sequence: TGTGCCAGTAGTATTAATGGGACAGGGATAAGTCTGGTCTGTGGCTACACCTTC. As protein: CASSINGTGISLVCGYTF.